This TCR beta chain was sequenced in a study of cytomegalovirus exposure and HLA in healthy donors. Overall study: Earlier findings included some 100 million unique TCR beta sequences obtained from some 180 million T cells. Study results and caveats: Among immune exposure information, only CMV serostatus was available. Later analysis reportedly placed an Asian-associated ancestry cluster below the roughly 700-donor mean in N-insertions.

PCR was performed using 60 Vbeta and 13 Jbeta primers. The data were produced by immunoSEQ multiplex PCR, yet TCRdb's version contains in-frame clones alone and is incomplete. The repertoire has 150,000 to 200,000 clones, around 75% of them found once; the top ten carry over 4%. As to this clone: Its target is not known.

Sequencing used PBMCs. This clonotype originated in a male donor in good health and CMV-seronegative.

As DNA, the CDR3 is TGTGCCAGCAGCCAGAGGGACAGGGGACAAGAGACCCAGTACTTC. Translation: CASSQRDRGQETQYF. This sequence joins TRBV7-2 and TRBJ2-5, with TRBD1 identical over 10 bases. Germline V gene sequence: CDR1 SGHTA, CDR2 FQGNSA. CDR3 size: 15 residues. Trimming cost V 5 bases and J 2 bases; bases outside gene matches: 5.